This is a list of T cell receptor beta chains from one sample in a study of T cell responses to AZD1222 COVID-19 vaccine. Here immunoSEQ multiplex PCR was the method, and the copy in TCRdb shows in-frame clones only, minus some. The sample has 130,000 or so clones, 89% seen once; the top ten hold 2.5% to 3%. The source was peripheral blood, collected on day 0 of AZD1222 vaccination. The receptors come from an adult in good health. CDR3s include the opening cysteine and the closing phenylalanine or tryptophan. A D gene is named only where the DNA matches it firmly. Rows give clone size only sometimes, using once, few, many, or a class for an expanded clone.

CDR3nt: TGTGCCAGCAGCCCTCGACAGGGGGTCAATCAGCCCCAGCATTTT
CDR3aa: CASSPRQGVNQPQHF
v_gene: TRBV27
len: 15
d_gene: TRBD1
j_gene: TRBJ1-5
abundance: .

CDR3nt: TGTGCCAGTGCCCGGTCGGGCCTAGGCTACGAGCAGTACTTC
CDR3aa: CASARSGLGYEQYF
v_gene: TRBV6-5
len: 14
d_gene: .
j_gene: TRBJ2-7
abundance: .

CDR3nt: TGCGCCAGCAGCTTACCGGGACTAGGGCAGTTCTTC
CDR3aa: CASSLPGLGQFF
v_gene: TRBV5-1
len: 12
d_gene: TRBD2
j_gene: TRBJ2-1
abundance: .

CDR3nt: TGCGCCAGCAGCCTTTCGGGACTAGCGGGGGGTGCGGAGACCCAGTACTTC
CDR3aa: CASSLSGLAGGAETQYF
v_gene: TRBV5-1
len: 17
d_gene: TRBD2
j_gene: TRBJ2-5
abundance: .

CDR3nt: TGTGCCAGCAGTGAAAGATCGAGGCTATACGAGCAGTACTTC
CDR3aa: CASSERSRLYEQYF
v_gene: TRBV6-1
len: 14
d_gene: .
j_gene: TRBJ2-7
abundance: few

CDR3nt: TGTGCCAGCAGCTTCTACGGGGTTAATTCACCCCTCCACTTT
CDR3aa: CASSFYGVNSPLHF
v_gene: TRBV7-9
len: 14
d_gene: .
j_gene: TRBJ1-6
abundance: few

CDR3nt: TGTGCCAGCAGTTTAAATAGCAGGAGCACCTACGAGCAGTACTTC
CDR3aa: CASSLNSRSTYEQYF
v_gene: TRBV27
len: 15
d_gene: .
j_gene: TRBJ2-7
abundance: .

CDR3nt: TGTGCCGCTGGTAGCGGGAGCTACAATGAGCAGTTCTTC
CDR3aa: CAAGSGSYNEQFF
v_gene: TRBV3-1/TRBV3-2
len: 13
d_gene: TRBD2
j_gene: TRBJ2-1
abundance: .

CDR3nt: TGCGCCAGCAGTGACCCGAACGACAGGGTAAGGAACAAGAATGAGCAGTTCTTC
CDR3aa: CASSDPNDRVRNKNEQFF
v_gene: TRBV10-2
len: 18
d_gene: TRBD1
j_gene: TRBJ2-1
abundance: .

CDR3nt: TGTGCCAGCAGTTTATTATCAAGACTTAGCACAGATACGCAGTATTTT
CDR3aa: CASSLLSRLSTDTQYF
v_gene: TRBV28
len: 16
d_gene: .
j_gene: TRBJ2-3
abundance: .

CDR3nt: TGTGCCAGCAGCCCCCCCCCTAGCGAGGTGTCCTCCTACAATGAGCAGTTCTTC
CDR3aa: CASSPPPSEVSSYNEQFF
v_gene: TRBV3-1/TRBV3-2
len: 18
d_gene: .
j_gene: TRBJ2-1
abundance: .

CDR3nt: TGTGCCTGGAGCCGCTTTGGGGCTGAGCAGTTCTTC
CDR3aa: CAWSRFGAEQFF
v_gene: TRBV30
len: 12
d_gene: .
j_gene: TRBJ2-1
abundance: once

CDR3nt: TGTGCCAGCAGCTTGGGGTTGGGGGAGACCCAGTACTTC
CDR3aa: CASSLGLGETQYF
v_gene: TRBV5-5
len: 13
d_gene: .
j_gene: TRBJ2-5
abundance: once

CDR3nt: TGTGCCAGTACCCCAAATAGCGGGGGACAAGAGACCCAGTACTTC
CDR3aa: CASTPNSGGQETQYF
v_gene: TRBV19
len: 15
d_gene: TRBD2
j_gene: TRBJ2-5
abundance: .

CDR3nt: TGTGCCAGCAGCTTAGGGGGACAGACCTACGAGCAGTACTTC
CDR3aa: CASSLGGQTYEQYF
v_gene: TRBV11-2
len: 14
d_gene: TRBD1
j_gene: TRBJ2-7
abundance: .

CDR3nt: TGTGCCAGCAGTTTTGGGACTAGCGCGACCGGGGAGCTGTTTTTT
CDR3aa: CASSFGTSATGELFF
v_gene: TRBV28
len: 15
d_gene: TRBD2
j_gene: TRBJ2-2
abundance: .

CDR3nt: TGTGCCAGCAGCTCCCTATCGAACACTGAAGCTTTCTTT
CDR3aa: CASSSLSNTEAFF
v_gene: TRBV7-2
len: 13
d_gene: .
j_gene: TRBJ1-1
abundance: .

CDR3nt: TGTGCCAGCAGCCCACAGGGAAGGGTATTCTCTGGGGCCAACGTCCTGACTTTC
CDR3aa: CASSPQGRVFSGANVLTF
v_gene: TRBV5-4
len: 18
d_gene: .
j_gene: TRBJ2-6
abundance: .

CDR3nt: TGTGCCAGCAGCCCCGGACTGGAAAAACTGTTTTTT
CDR3aa: CASSPGLEKLFF
v_gene: TRBV11-2
len: 12
d_gene: .
j_gene: TRBJ1-4
abundance: once

CDR3nt: TGTGCCAGCACCCCTTTGGGGGGGTGGACTGAAGCTTTCTTT
CDR3aa: CASTPLGGWTEAFF
v_gene: TRBV21-1
len: 14
d_gene: .
j_gene: TRBJ1-1
abundance: once

CDR3nt: TGTGCCAGCAGCTTAGTGGGGGGGAGCGATCAGCCCCAGCATTTT
CDR3aa: CASSLVGGSDQPQHF
v_gene: TRBV7-2
len: 15
d_gene: .
j_gene: TRBJ1-5
abundance: once

CDR3nt: TGCAGTGCCAGTCGCCAAATTTCCATAGGACAGGGCCCCTACGAGCAGTACTTC
CDR3aa: CSASRQISIGQGPYEQYF
v_gene: TRBV20-1
len: 18
d_gene: TRBD1
j_gene: TRBJ2-7
abundance: .

CDR3nt: TGTGCCAGCAGCTTGCACCTTGGGACCCCCGTCGGGGAGCTGTTTTTT
CDR3aa: CASSLHLGTPVGELFF
v_gene: TRBV7-8
len: 16
d_gene: .
j_gene: TRBJ2-2
abundance: .

CDR3nt: TGCGCCAGCAGCTTGCACTCAAATGAAAAACTGTTTTTT
CDR3aa: CASSLHSNEKLFF
v_gene: TRBV5-1
len: 13
d_gene: .
j_gene: TRBJ1-4
abundance: .

CDR3nt: TGTGCCAGCAGTTTACGGCTCTATGGCTACACCTTC
CDR3aa: CASSLRLYGYTF
v_gene: TRBV12-3/TRBV12-4
len: 12
d_gene: .
j_gene: TRBJ1-2
abundance: .

CDR3nt: TGCGCCAGCAGCCCACAGGGTTCCTACGAGCAGTACTTC
CDR3aa: CASSPQGSYEQYF
v_gene: TRBV5-1
len: 13
d_gene: .
j_gene: TRBJ2-7
abundance: .

CDR3nt: TGCGCCAGCAGCTTGACCGGGGGGGTAGGTGAAGCTTTCTTT
CDR3aa: CASSLTGGVGEAFF
v_gene: TRBV5-1
len: 14
d_gene: .
j_gene: TRBJ1-1
abundance: .

CDR3nt: TGTGCCAGCAGTGCCGGGACAGCAGGGGAGACCCAGTACTTC
CDR3aa: CASSAGTAGETQYF
v_gene: TRBV7-9
len: 14
d_gene: TRBD1
j_gene: TRBJ2-5
abundance: .

CDR3nt: TGTGCCAGCTCACCACCCGGGACAGGGAACAATGAGCAGTTCTTC
CDR3aa: CASSPPGTGNNEQFF
v_gene: TRBV18
len: 15
d_gene: TRBD1
j_gene: TRBJ2-1
abundance: .

CDR3nt: TGCGCCAGCAGCCCGGGACATCTCACAGATACGCAGTATTTT
CDR3aa: CASSPGHLTDTQYF
v_gene: TRBV5-1
len: 14
d_gene: .
j_gene: TRBJ2-3
abundance: .

CDR3nt: TGTGCCAGCAAGCGCAGCCCGGACTCCTACGAGCAGTACTTC
CDR3aa: CASKRSPDSYEQYF
v_gene: TRBV2
len: 14
d_gene: .
j_gene: TRBJ2-7
abundance: .

CDR3nt: TGTGCCAGCAGCCGGGACCCTCCCACAGATACGCAGTATTTT
CDR3aa: CASSRDPPTDTQYF
v_gene: TRBV28
len: 14
d_gene: .
j_gene: TRBJ2-3
abundance: few

CDR3nt: TGTGCCAGCAGCTCGCCGGGACAGTCTAACTATGGCTACACCTTC
CDR3aa: CASSSPGQSNYGYTF
v_gene: TRBV7-2
len: 15
d_gene: TRBD1
j_gene: TRBJ1-2
abundance: .